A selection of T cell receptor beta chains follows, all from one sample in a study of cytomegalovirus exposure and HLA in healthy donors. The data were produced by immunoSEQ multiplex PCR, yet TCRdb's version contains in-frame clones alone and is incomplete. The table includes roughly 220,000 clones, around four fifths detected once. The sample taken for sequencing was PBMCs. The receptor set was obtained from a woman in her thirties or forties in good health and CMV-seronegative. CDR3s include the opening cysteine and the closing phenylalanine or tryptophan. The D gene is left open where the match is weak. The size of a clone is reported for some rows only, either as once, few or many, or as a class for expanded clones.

CASRAGESGNTIYF,TGTGCCAGTAGAGCAGGGGAAAGTGGAAACACCATATATTTT,.,TRBJ1-3,.,TRBV19
CASSLSGLAGWNEQFF,TGTGCCAGCAGTTTATCAGGACTAGCGGGATGGAATGAGCAGTTCTTC,once,TRBJ2-1,TRBD2,TRBV27
CASSFVLDRGYTF,TGTGCCAGCAGTTTCGTCCTCGACAGGGGCTACACCTTC,.,TRBJ1-2,.,TRBV28
CASGGRGGEKLFF,TGTGCCAGCGGGGGCAGGGGTGGCGAAAAACTGTTTTTT,.,TRBJ1-4,.,TRBV2
CAISRLEDTQYF,TGTGCCATCAGCCGACTAGAGGATACGCAGTATTTT,.,TRBJ2-3,.,TRBV10-3
CASSLGLAGVAEQFF,TGCGCCAGCAGCTTGGGGCTAGCGGGAGTCGCTGAGCAGTTCTTC,.,TRBJ2-1,TRBD2,TRBV5-1
CASSLWRGRLFF,TGTGCCAGCAGCTTATGGCGGGGCCGCCTGTTCTTC,.,TRBJ2-1,.,TRBV7-2
CASSLGHSYEQYF,TGTGCCAGCAGCTTAGGTCACTCCTACGAGCAGTACTTC,.,TRBJ2-7,.,TRBV7-7
CASSGLNRGSTEAFF,TGCGCCAGCAGTGGACTTAACAGGGGTTCCACTGAAGCTTTCTTT,.,TRBJ1-1,TRBD1,TRBV10-2
CASSRLGQTEAFF,TGCGCCAGCAGCCGACTGGGACAGACTGAAGCTTTCTTT,few,TRBJ1-1,TRBD1,TRBV4-1
CSTQTGDQPQHF,TGTTCCACCCAGACAGGGGATCAGCCCCAGCATTTT,.,TRBJ1-5,TRBD1,TRBV7-9
CASSQARGKSMNTEAFF,TGCGCCAGCAGCCAAGCGCGGGGCAAGTCGATGAACACTGAAGCTTTCTTT,.,TRBJ1-1,.,TRBV4-1
CASSLYSPPEQYF,TGTGCCAGCAGTCTCTACAGCCCCCCCGAGCAGTACTTC,.,TRBJ2-7,.,TRBV28